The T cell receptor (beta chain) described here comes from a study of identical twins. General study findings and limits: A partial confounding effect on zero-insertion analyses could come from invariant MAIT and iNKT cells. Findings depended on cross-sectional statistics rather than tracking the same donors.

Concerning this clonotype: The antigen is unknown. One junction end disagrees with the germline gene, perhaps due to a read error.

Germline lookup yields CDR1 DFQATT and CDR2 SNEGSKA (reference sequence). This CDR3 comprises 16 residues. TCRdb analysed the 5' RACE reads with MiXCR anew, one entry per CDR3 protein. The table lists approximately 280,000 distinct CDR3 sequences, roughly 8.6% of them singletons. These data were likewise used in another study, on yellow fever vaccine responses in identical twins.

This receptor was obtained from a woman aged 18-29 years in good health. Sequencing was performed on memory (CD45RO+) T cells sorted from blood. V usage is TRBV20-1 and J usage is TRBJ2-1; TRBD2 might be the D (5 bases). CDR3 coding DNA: TGCAGTGCTAGAGATTTGGCCGAGGGCGTTCTCAATGAGCACTTCTTC. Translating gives CSARDLAEGVLNEHFF.